This TCR beta chain stems from a study of blood T cell repertoires in COVID-19. Looking at the study overall: The United States, Italy and Spain supplied acute and convalescent COVID-19 samples. T cells, B-cell-depleted T cells, or PBMCs provided the cDNA or gDNA that served as material.

Unmatched junction bases numbered 2, after V lost 2 bases and J lost 1 base. CDR3 length: 15 residues. Germline-derived CDR1 and CDR2 are MNHEY and SVGAGI. Original processing methods: Estimation of nucleated cell counts was performed using reference gene primer amplification. The protocol was immunoSEQ multiplex PCR, while the TCRdb copy is restricted to in-frame clones and leaves out a portion. V and J calls and clone size are given by that table; D and trimming were obtained from the DNA. The table records about 380,000 clones, approximately 77% of them present only once. The sequencing input was peripheral blood. The receptor comes from a human donor with acute or convalescent COVID-19. The donor label of this sample is uncertain. V and J are TRBV6-5 and TRBJ1-1; 9 bases are a match to TRBD1. CDR3: CASSYDRGWNTEAFF. The DNA for the CDR3 is TGTGCCAGCAGTTACGACAGGGGGTGGAACACTGAAGCTTTCTTT.